This TCR beta chain came from a study of T cells in Graves' hyperthyroidism and ophthalmopathy. Deletions cut 6 bases from V and 12 bases from J, with 14 bases between. CDR3 length: 11 amino acids. What was amplified from RNA transcripts were TCR beta CDR3 regions. The HTBI primer set served for first-round RT-PCR of the TCR CDR3. TCRdb independently ran MiXCR on the multiplex PCR reads; one entry per CDR3 protein. The table records roughly 400,000 distinct CDR3 sequences, more than 12% of them present only once. This clonotype was seen repeatedly, ten times or more. The clonotype comes from a man between 45 and 60 years old with Graves' ophthalmopathy. Sequencing was done on a sample of blood. This rearrangement joins TRBV12-3 or TRBV12-4 to TRBJ2-5; perhaps TRBD1 as D (6 bases). CDR3 sequence reads: CASRFRDIEYF. The CDR3 nucleotides are TGTGCCAGCAGATTCCGGGACATAGAGTACTTC.